This TCR beta chain was sequenced during a study of CD4 T cells in relation to SARS-CoV-2 and coronaviruses. The study's findings and limits: No donor gave both pre-pandemic and post-infection samples.

This table comes from immunoSEQ multiplex PCR, and its TCRdb copy is limited to in-frame clones, with some not included. This table has 50,000 to 70,000 clones, 87% appearing once. This clone appeared a single time. Its specificity is not known. The germline gives CDR1 GTSNPN, CDR2 SVGIG (reference sequence). Trimming removed 1 base from V and 3 bases from J; junction bases left unmatched: 6. This CDR3 comprises 14 residues. The unexposed donors gave CD4+ T cells in about 2011-2019, prior to COVID-19. CD4 enrichment then naive enrichment separated naive from memory CD4+ cells. The clonotype originates from a human donor in good health. This chain links TRBV30 with TRBJ2-7, with TRBD2 matching 7 bases. The sample consisted of memory CD4+ T cells from PBMCs. For the CDR3, the DNA is TGTGCCTGGAGTGGGGGGGGGTCTCTCTACGAGCAGTACTTC. Its protein product is CAWSGGGSLYEQYF.